This TCR beta chain was found in a study of T cell changes during pregnancy in multiple sclerosis. CDR3 size: 15 residues. Germline CDR1 and CDR2: MNHEY and SMNVEV (reference sequence). V shed 7 bases and J 4 bases; nucleotides not matched to a gene: 10. Measured with immunoSEQ multiplex PCR; TCRdb has only the in-frame clones, and not every one. The table includes about 30,000 clones, more than 80% detected once. The origin of this receptor is a female donor with multiple sclerosis, enrolled in a pregnancy study. Here the sequenced sample was CD8+ T cells from peripheral blood mononuclear cells, taken before pregnancy. V and J are TRBV27 and TRBJ2-1; 7 bases agree with TRBD2. DNA of the CDR3: TGTGCCAGCACCGACGGGGCGCGGGGGTACAATGAGCAGTTCTTC. It translates to CASTDGARGYNEQFF.